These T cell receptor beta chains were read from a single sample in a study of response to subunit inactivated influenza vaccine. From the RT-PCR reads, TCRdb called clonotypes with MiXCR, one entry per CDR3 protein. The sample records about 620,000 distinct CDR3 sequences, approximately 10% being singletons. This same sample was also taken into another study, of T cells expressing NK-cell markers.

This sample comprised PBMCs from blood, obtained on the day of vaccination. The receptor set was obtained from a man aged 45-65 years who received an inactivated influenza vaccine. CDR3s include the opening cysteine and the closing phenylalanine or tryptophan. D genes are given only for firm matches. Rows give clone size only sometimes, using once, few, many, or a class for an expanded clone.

CATSRDDLNTEAFF,TGTGCCACCAGCAGAGATGACTTGAACACTGAAGCTTTCTTT,TRBJ1-1,TRBV15,many,NA
CASSPVAGYATQYF,TGTGCCAGCAGTCCAGTAGCGGGGTATGCGACCCAGTACTTC,TRBJ2-5,TRBV12-3/TRBV12-4,few,TRBD2
CASSQQGGLDYNEQFF,TGCGCCAGCAGCCAACAGGGGGGACTAGATTACAATGAGCAGTTCTTC,TRBJ2-1,TRBV5-1,NA,NA
CASSQDPPGRTYNEQFF,TGTGCCAGCAGCCAAGATCCCCCGGGTAGAACCTACAATGAGCAGTTCTTC,TRBJ2-1,TRBV3-1,NA,NA
CASSNMVSKNTEAFF,TGTGCCAGCAGCAATATGGTCAGTAAGAACACTGAAGCTTTCTTT,TRBJ1-1,TRBV21-1,few,NA
CASTSWGGQSDTQYF,TGTGCCAGCACCTCGTGGGGGGGGCAATCAGATACGCAGTATTTT,TRBJ2-3,TRBV12-3/TRBV12-4,NA,NA
CASSLGGGHTYEQYF,TGTGCCAGCAGCTTAGGGGGCGGACATACCTACGAGCAGTACTTC,TRBJ2-7,TRBV7-2,NA,NA
CATGGYTDTQYF,TGTGCCACGGGCGGATACACAGATACGCAGTATTTT,TRBJ2-3,TRBV7-2,many,NA
CSAQGPGGQEQYF,TGCAGTGCTCAGGGGCCCGGGGGACAAGAGCAGTACTTC,TRBJ2-7,TRBV20-1,few,NA
CASSVVPHRGLYGYTF,TGTGCCAGCAGCGTAGTGCCCCACAGGGGGCTCTATGGCTACACCTTC,TRBJ1-2,TRBV9,few,TRBD1
CSADKYPVGNEQFF,TGCAGTGCTGATAAGTACCCGGTTGGCAATGAGCAGTTCTTC,TRBJ2-1,TRBV20-1,few,NA
CASRLLSGEAFF,TGTGCCAGCAGGCTACTTTCAGGGGAAGCTTTCTTT,TRBJ1-1,TRBV28,few,NA
CASSSPGQGNSPLHF,TGTGCCAGTAGTAGCCCCGGACAGGGGAATTCACCCCTCCACTTT,TRBJ1-6,TRBV19,NA,TRBD1
CASSLQGIDYGYTF,TGTGCCAGCAGTTTGCAGGGGATAGACTATGGCTACACCTTC,TRBJ1-2,TRBV12-3/TRBV12-4,NA,NA
CASSLGGIVGETQYF,TGTGCCAGCAGCTTAGGGGGGATTGTAGGAGAGACCCAGTACTTC,TRBJ2-5,TRBV7-2,NA,NA
CASSEQGEVTGYTF,TGTGCCAGCAGTGAACAGGGGGAAGTAACAGGCTACACCTTC,TRBJ1-2,TRBV12-3/TRBV12-4,NA,TRBD1
CAWSGSGYNEQFF,TGTGCCTGGAGCGGGAGTGGATACAATGAGCAGTTCTTC,TRBJ2-1,TRBV30,few,NA
CASSWSQGTNYGYTF,TGCGCCAGCAGCTGGTCACAGGGGACCAACTATGGCTACACCTTC,TRBJ1-2,TRBV5-1,many,TRBD1
CASSRGAAGVYYF,TGTGCCAGCAGCCGGGGAGCAGCGGGGGTGTACTATTTT,TRBJ2-3,TRBV11-2,few,TRBD2
CASRGIRESGELFF,TGTGCCAGCAGAGGGATCAGGGAGTCCGGGGAGCTGTTTTTT,TRBJ2-2,TRBV12-3/TRBV12-4,NA,NA
CASRIGGTSTDTQYF,TGCGCCAGCAGGATCGGGGGAACTAGCACAGATACGCAGTATTTT,TRBJ2-3,TRBV5-1,few,NA
CASSLVLASSGELFF,TGTGCCAGCAGTTTGGTCCTAGCGAGCTCCGGGGAGCTGTTTTTT,TRBJ2-2,TRBV28,NA,NA
CSAVVRPYEQYF,TGCAGCGCCGTGGTCAGGCCCTACGAGCAGTACTTC,TRBJ2-7,TRBV29-1,NA,NA
CAISESGFYTQYF,TGTGCCATCAGTGAGTCAGGCTTCTATACGCAGTATTTT,TRBJ2-3,TRBV10-3,NA,NA
CASSKDGISGANVLTF,TGTGCCAGCTCAAAGGACGGGATCTCTGGGGCCAACGTCCTGACTTTC,TRBJ2-6,TRBV18,few,NA
CAKKRWLQETQYF,TGTGCCAAAAAACGGTGGCTTCAAGAGACCCAGTACTTC,TRBJ2-5,TRBV3-1,NA,NA
CATSDLGRMGHEQFF,TGTGCCACCAGTGATTTAGGGAGGATGGGCCATGAGCAGTTCTTC,TRBJ2-1,TRBV24-1,few,NA
CASSTLGLAGVQGYEQYF,TGCGCCAGCAGCACTCTCGGACTAGCGGGAGTCCAAGGTTACGAGCAGTACTTC,TRBJ2-7,TRBV5-1,many,TRBD2